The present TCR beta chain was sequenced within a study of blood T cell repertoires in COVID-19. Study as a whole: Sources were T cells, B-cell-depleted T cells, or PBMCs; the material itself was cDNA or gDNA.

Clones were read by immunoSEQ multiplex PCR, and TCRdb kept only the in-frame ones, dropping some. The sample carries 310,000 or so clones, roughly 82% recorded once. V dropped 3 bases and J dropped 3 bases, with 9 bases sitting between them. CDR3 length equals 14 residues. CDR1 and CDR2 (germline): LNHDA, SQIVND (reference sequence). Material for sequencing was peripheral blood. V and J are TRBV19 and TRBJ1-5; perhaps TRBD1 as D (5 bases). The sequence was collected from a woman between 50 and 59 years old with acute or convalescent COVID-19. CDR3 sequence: CASSIDSPNQPQHF. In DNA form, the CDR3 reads TGTGCCAGTAGTATCGACAGTCCCAATCAGCCCCAGCATTTT.